This entry concerns a single T cell receptor (beta chain). Other nucleotide sequences from this sample produce the same CDR3. This entry is derived from a study of shared clonotypes between healthy human individuals. Germline CDR1 reads SGHRS; CDR2 reads YFSETQ. Germline trimming cut 3 bases from V and 2 bases from J; bases unmatched to any gene: 2. CDR3 length equals 16 residues. The table came from immunoSEQ multiplex PCR; TCRdb's copy has only in-frame clones and leaves some out. The sample records around 2.1 million clones, around 95% being singletons. Sequenced input: naive CD4+ T cells sorted from blood. Sample subset: CD45RA+ positively selected. The receptor comes from a man in his late teens or twenties in good health. The chain has TRBV5-1 and TRBJ2-2; 12 bases match TRBD2. CDR3 sequence: CASSSLAGGNTGELFF. CDR3 in DNA: TGCGCCAGCAGCTCACTAGCGGGGGGAAACACCGGGGAGCTGTTTTTT.